The rows below give T cell receptor beta chains drawn from one sample of a study of T cell clusters in autoimmune cytopenias. With the multiplex PCR reads reprocessed, TCRdb shows one record per CDR3 protein and no DNA. The record lists 2,000 to 2,500 distinct CDR3 sequences, of which the ten most abundant hold about a sixth. These records were also assigned to another study, of T cell repertoires in aging, cancer and after chemotherapy.

The sequenced sample was peripheral blood. Receptor source: a human donor in good health. The CDR3 runs from the conserved cysteine through the conserved F or W. The order of the fields is V gene, clone size, J gene, CDR3 length, CDR3 protein. Clone size is shown for a subset of rows, as once, few, many or a class of expanded clone.

TRBV19,medium-sized,TRBJ1-1,13,CASSIRDNTEAFF
TRBV30,medium-sized,TRBJ2-6,15,CAWNDWGSGANVLTF
TRBV27,NA,TRBJ2-2,17,CASSQGLAGVDTGELFF
TRBV4-3,NA,TRBJ2-7,16,CASSQGLDRAAYEQYF
TRBV24-1,medium-sized,TRBJ2-3,15,CATSMSGGIPDTQYF
TRBV30,medium-sized,TRBJ2-6,17,CAWSGGGPASGANVLTF
TRBV19,large,TRBJ1-4,14,CASSIRLTNEKLFF
TRBV6-1,NA,TRBJ2-1,18,CASSSSPGLAGAYNEQFF
TRBV4-3,NA,TRBJ2-3,14,CASSSGSGTDTQYF
TRBV25-1,NA,TRBJ2-1,15,CASSELPSPYGEQFF
TRBV12-3/TRBV12-4,medium-sized,TRBJ1-4,11,CASSLREKLFF
TRBV7-6,medium-sized,TRBJ1-5,15,CASSLRQGGNQPQHF
TRBV7-2,NA,TRBJ1-1,13,CASSLTENTEAFF
TRBV20-1,NA,TRBJ1-2,12,CSSTGRTTGYTF
TRBV6-6,large,TRBJ2-1,12,CASRALAWEQFF
TRBV6-5,medium-sized,TRBJ2-3,14,CASSRGLAGDTQYF
TRBV5-4,medium-sized,TRBJ2-5,13,CASSQGAEETQYF
TRBV20-1,NA,TRBJ2-5,14,CSARRDWIEETQYF
TRBV14,NA,TRBJ1-1,12,CASSHGMAEAFF
TRBV7-2,NA,TRBJ2-5,15,CASSLVSGGVETQYF
TRBV24-1,medium-sized,TRBJ2-3,17,CATSDSGGLVSTDTQYF
TRBV5-4,NA,TRBJ1-2,14,CASSFTGGRYGYTF
TRBV27,medium-sized,TRBJ2-6,16,CASRGAQSTGANVLTF
TRBV20-1,NA,TRBJ1-2,14,CSATDRLGNYGYTF
TRBV7-2,NA,TRBJ2-3,19,CASSLVGPGLAGGSDTQYF
TRBV29-1,NA,TRBJ1-5,12,CSVGEQGGPQHF
TRBV6-2/TRBV6-3,medium-sized,TRBJ2-7,15,CASSYGGTSKHEQYF
TRBV29-1,NA,TRBJ2-7,17,CSVAGTGGFQGLYEQYF
TRBV12-3/TRBV12-4,NA,TRBJ1-1,13,CASSFRTDTEAFF
TRBV6-2/TRBV6-3,medium-sized,TRBJ2-7,15,CASSYPPRDSYEQYF
TRBV4-2,NA,TRBJ2-5,14,CASSQGGGLETQYF
TRBV29-1,large,TRBJ1-1,14,CSVDVGQMNTEAFF
TRBV19,large,TRBJ2-7,13,CASSRDSTYEQYF
TRBV6-2/TRBV6-3,medium-sized,TRBJ1-2,16,CASSLTGVIPDYGYTF
TRBV20-1,NA,TRBJ2-3,14,CSPLQTSSTDTQYF
TRBV12-3/TRBV12-4,medium-sized,TRBJ2-7,15,CASSLQDRVPYEQYF
TRBV29-1,large,TRBJ2-1,15,CSVEPPSGGDNEQFF
TRBV19,medium-sized,TRBJ1-6,15,CASSPQSSYNSPLHF
TRBV7-2,medium-sized,TRBJ1-4,16,CASSLYPVSQLEKLFF
TRBV28,NA,TRBJ2-1,14,CASSLVRGQNEQFF
TRBV12-3/TRBV12-4,medium-sized,TRBJ1-2,14,CASSPGLTPYGYTF
TRBV21-1,NA,TRBJ2-3,17,CASSSRLAGVGTDTQYF
TRBV12-3/TRBV12-4,NA,TRBJ2-1,14,CASSWGAGSHEQFF
TRBV6-5,NA,TRBJ2-3,14,CASNDRGPPDTQYF
TRBV7-2,NA,TRBJ2-2,15,CASSLYLAATGELFF
TRBV7-2,medium-sized,TRBJ2-1,16,CASSSQAGILGNEQFF